This T cell receptor (beta chain) stems from a study of cytomegalovirus exposure and HLA in healthy donors. The PCR was carried out with 60 Vbeta primers and 13 Jbeta primers. The method was immunoSEQ multiplex PCR; TCRdb's version includes in-frame clones alone and lacks a portion of them. The sample holds about 180,000 clones; approximately 80% are singletons and the top ten take approximately 2.5%. The table lists this clone with a count of one. No antigen is known for it. The CDR3 has 13 residues. With 6 bases removed from V and 0 bases from J, the gap between germline ends came to 5 bases. Looked up from germline, CDR1 is SGHTA and CDR2 is FQGNSA. The study's findings and limits: Sequencing artifact likely explains a cluster of highly shared sequence variants. Analyses of presence/absence relied on an assumption of roughly uniform sequencing depth across donors. Later work showed greater clonal expansion in HLA-associated TCR beta chains than in equally common others.

The chain has TRBV7-2 and TRBJ1-4; no definite D call. Sequenced sample: PBMCs. This sequence originates from a man between 60 and 70 years old in good health and CMV-seronegative. The CDR3 loop is CASRRSTNEKLFF. The DNA for the CDR3 is TGTGCCAGCAGGCGATCAACTAATGAAAAACTGTTTTTT.